This record covers a single T cell receptor (beta chain). The antigen is unknown. The CDR3 totals 16 residues. Germline CDR1 and CDR2: SNHLY and FYNNEI. V gave up 3 bases and J gave up 0 bases, with 12 bases separating them. Each donor provided at least one pre-ART PBMC sample and at least two post-ART PBMC samples. Prior to DNA extraction, the samples held about 1-10 million cryopreserved PBMC. The sample is drawn from a study of long-term antiretroviral therapy in people with HIV. Study results and limitations: Therapy changes, viral resistance and ART adherence were not documented in the available data. Although diversity increased after ART, it remained lower than in transplant donor controls.

Researchers report immunoSEQ v3.0 was run at survey level. Clones were sequenced by immunoSEQ multiplex PCR, and TCRdb holds only the in-frame ones, with some missing. This table holds 20,000 to 25,000 clones, more than 85% found once. The receptor comes from a woman between 35 and 50 years old with HIV. The V gene is TRBV2, the J gene TRBJ2-4; D ambiguous. The sample in question was unsorted PBMCs, obtained 7.6 years after starting antiretroviral therapy. CDR3 loop: CASSDAQFKAKNIQYF. The CDR3 DNA is TGTGCCAGCAGTGACGCGCAGTTCAAAGCCAAAAACATTCAGTACTTC.